The 29 T cell receptor beta chains in this list originate from one sample, sequenced in a study of shared clonotypes between healthy human individuals. The naive CD8 subset, CD45RO-negative cells positively selected for CCR7, excluded terminally differentiated effector memory CD45RA+ cells. The assay was immunoSEQ multiplex PCR, and TCRdb's table has in-frame clones only and misses some. This sample yields approximately 1.9 million clones, of which just under 95% are seen a single time; approximately 1.6% belongs to the top ten. Source material: naive CD8+ T cells from PBMCs. Receptors originate from a man between 18 and 35 years old in good health. Some clones in this sample may be carry-over from other donors' samples.

This sequence joins TRBV7-9 and TRBJ2-1; D gene unclear. Germline assignment: CDR1 SEHNR and CDR2 FQNEAQ (reference sequence). The CDR3 runs 12 residues. The V end lost 6 bases, the J end lost 7 bases, and 10 bases lay between the germline ends. This CDR3 reads CASSSALNEQFF. The CDR3 DNA reads TGTGCCAGCAGTTCCGCGTTGAATGAGCAGTTCTTC.

The V and J genes are TRBV28 and TRBJ2-7; 10 nucleotides line up with TRBD1. The CDR3 covers 12 residues. Germline V gene data show CDR1 as MDHEN and CDR2 as SYDVKM. After removal of 6 bases from V and 13 bases from J, the junction contained 9 bases not matched to a gene. As DNA, the CDR3 is TGTGCCAGCAGGGAAATGACAGGGGGCATATACTTC. Protein product: CASREMTGGIYF.

This clone has a single count. This chain connects TRBV27 to TRBJ2-1; TRBD2 is a possible D gene (6 bases). The V end was cut by 5 bases, the J end by 6 bases, with 14 bases between. Per the germline V gene, CDR1 is MNHEY and CDR2 is SMNVEV (reference sequence). The CDR3 is 14 amino acids. The CDR3 DNA follows: TGTGCCAGCAGTCGCCGGGACTTTTTCAATGAGCAGTTCTTC. Protein: CASSRRDFFNEQFF.

The chain carries TRBV28 and TRBJ1-1, with D uncertain. The V and J ends lost 10 bases and 3 bases respectively, with 12 bases between them. The CDR3 is made up of 12 amino acids. The germline V gene encodes CDR1 MDHEN and CDR2 SYDVKM. The CDR3 is CATKHTHTEAFF. CDR3 coding DNA: TGTGCCACCAAGCATACACACACTGAAGCTTTCTTT.

The chain recombines TRBV4-3 with TRBJ2-7; TRBD2 matches 11 bases. The CDR3 is made up of 15 amino acids. Unmatched junction bases numbered 4, after V lost 4 bases and J lost 2 bases. Per germline, CDR1 LGHNA and CDR2 YSLEER. The CDR3 protein is CASSPLAGGTYEQYF. The CDR3 DNA reads as TGCGCCAGCAGCCCGCTAGCGGGAGGCACCTACGAGCAGTACTTC.

This rearrangement joins TRBV11-2 to TRBJ1-2; D is uncertain. The CDR3 has 11 amino acids. Trimming pared 0 bases from V and 6 bases from J, leaving 2 bases between. Germline lookup yields CDR1 SGHAT and CDR2 FQNNGV. In nucleotides, the CDR3 is TGTGCCAGCAGCTTAGAGGATGGCTACACCTTC. Translated, it gives CASSLEDGYTF.

The chain joins TRBV4-1 to TRBJ1-2; D not resolved. The CDR3 covers 15 residues. Trimming cost V 0 bases and J 4 bases, with 12 bases left between them. CDR1 and CDR2 (germline): MGHRA, YSYEKL. CDR3 in amino acids: CASSQDYGSSYGYTF. The DNA for the CDR3 is TGCGCCAGCAGCCAAGATTATGGCAGCAGCTATGGCTACACCTTC.

The chain is built from TRBV6-6 and TRBJ1-5, with no clear D. Germline CDR1 MNHNY, CDR2 SVGAGI (reference sequence). This CDR3 is 14 amino acids long. V was cut by 8 bases and J by 9 bases, with 20 bases left in between. The CDR3 loop reads CASRPRVADRPQHF. The CDR3 region has the DNA TGTGCCAGCCGTCCCCGGGTGGCGGATCGGCCCCAGCATTTT.

The J gene is TRBJ1-2, the V gene TRBV5-6, with no clear D. This CDR3 spans 14 amino acids. V lost 1 base and J 6 bases, leaving 13 bases between the germline ends. In germline, CDR1 is SGHDT, CDR2 YYEEEE. The CDR3 region has the DNA TGTGCCAGCAGCTTGAGGCAGGACTGGGATGGCTACACCTTC. As protein: CASSLRQDWDGYTF.

V is TRBV10-2 and J is TRBJ1-4; D unclear. V lost 7 bases and J 0 bases, leaving 9 bases between the germline ends. Germline loops: CDR1 WSHSY, CDR2 SAAADI. CDR3 length: 14 residues. In DNA, the CDR3 is TGCGCCAGCACCCCTGGTGCAACTAATGAAAAACTGTTTTTT. Protein sequence: CASTPGATNEKLFF.

V is TRBV5-4 and J is TRBJ2-3; tentatively, D is TRBD2 (5 bases). Looked up from germline, CDR1 is SGHNT and CDR2 is YYREEE (reference sequence). Trimming removed 0 bases from V and 2 bases from J, with 10 bases in between. The CDR3 has 15 amino acids. The chain's CDR3 is CASSLGLSDTDTQYF. The CDR3 DNA reads TGTGCCAGCAGCTTGGGACTAAGTGACACAGATACGCAGTATTTT.

This chain links TRBV5-4 with TRBJ2-1; D may correspond to TRBD1 or TRBD2 (5 bases each). The CDR3 loop spans 15 amino acids. Germline V lookup: CDR1 SGHNT, CDR2 YYREEE (reference sequence). The germline V and J ends were trimmed by 1 base and 6 bases, with 14 bases remaining between them. CDR3 region: CASSLTGPGPNEQFF. The CDR3 region has the DNA TGTGCCAGCAGCTTGACGGGGCCAGGACCCAATGAGCAGTTCTTC.

As regards this clone: Other DNA sequences from this sample encode an identical CDR3 as well. The chain uses TRBV27 and TRBJ2-7; 8 bases align to TRBD1. The CDR3 runs to 15 residues. V was pared by 3 bases and J by 1 base, with 5 bases of the junction left unmatched. CDR1 MNHEY and CDR2 SMNVEV come from the germline V gene (reference sequence). CDR3 region: CASSFSGGLSYEQYF. CDR3 coding DNA: TGTGCCAGCAGTTTTTCAGGGGGCTTATCCTACGAGCAGTACTTC.

The chain has TRBV6-5 and TRBJ1-2, with D possibly TRBD1 on 5 matching bases. The CDR3 sequence is 16 residues long. Germline values: CDR1 MNHEY, CDR2 SVGAGI. Trimming removed 0 bases at V and 5 bases at J, with 16 bases between. The CDR3 DNA reads as TGTGCCAGCAGTTACTCATTGGGCGACAGAGTATATGGCTACACCTTC. Amino acids: CASSYSLGDRVYGYTF.

The chain couples TRBV6-1 to TRBJ1-5, with D possibly TRBD1 on 6 matching bases. CDR3 length: 15 amino acids. V was clipped by 2 bases and J by 6 bases, with 14 bases between them. Germline CDR1 reads MNHNS; CDR2 reads SASEGT. CDR3 bases: TGTGCCAGCAGTGAATTTAGGGGGGGCCCTCAGCCCCAGCATTTT. The encoded protein is CASSEFRGGPQPQHF.

The gene calls are TRBV27 and TRBJ1-1; maybe TRBD1 (6 bases). The CDR3 consists of 17 residues. The V end lost 6 bases, the J end lost 0 bases, and 20 bases lay between the germline ends. Germline V CDR1 and CDR2: MNHEY, SMNVEV (reference sequence). The CDR3 region has the DNA TGTGCCAGCAGCGAGGACCGGGACACCTACATGAACACTGAAGCTTTCTTT. Translating gives CASSEDRDTYMNTEAFF.

The chain recombines TRBV28 with TRBJ1-1; 8 nucleotides agree with TRBD1. V lost 6 bases to trimming and J lost 2 bases; unmatched junction nucleotides: 20. Germline values: CDR1 MDHEN, CDR2 SYDVKM. This CDR3 is built from 19 residues. CDR3 bases: TGTGCCAGCAGCCCCCCCCCAGGGGGCAGCCCCCCCTATAACACTGAAGCTTTCTTT. Protein product: CASSPPPGGSPPYNTEAFF.

Comments on this clone: The sample contains more than one DNA sequence encoding this CDR3. The rearrangement uses TRBV7-9 and TRBJ1-1; 7 bases agree with TRBD1. Germline V CDR1 and CDR2: SEHNR, FQNEAQ (reference sequence). After removal of 4 bases from V and 0 bases from J, the junction contained 5 bases not matched to a gene. The CDR3 has 15 amino acids. This CDR3 reads CASSSRTGVNTEAFF. The CDR3, as DNA: TGTGCCAGCAGCTCTCGGACAGGTGTGAACACTGAAGCTTTCTTT.

This clone was seen just once. V and J are TRBV15 and TRBJ1-3; tentatively, D is TRBD1 (5 bases). This CDR3 comprises 14 residues. From germline, CDR1 is LNHNV and CDR2 YYDKDF (reference sequence). V dropped 5 bases and J dropped 0 bases, with 8 bases sitting between them. Here the CDR3 DNA reads TGTGCCACCAGCTGGGGGAGCTCTGGAAACACCATATATTTT. This codes for CATSWGSSGNTIYF.

The V and J genes are TRBV7-9 and TRBJ2-7, with a possible D match to TRBD1 (5 bases). Trimming removed 1 base at V and 3 bases at J, with 22 bases between. The CDR3 covers 18 residues. Per germline, CDR1 SEHNR and CDR2 FQNEAQ (reference sequence). The CDR3 bases are TGTGCCAGCAGCTTAGAAGTGGTTAAGGGGCCCACCTACTACGAGCAGTACTTC. Translated, it gives CASSLEVVKGPTYYEQYF.

This sequence joins TRBV28 and TRBJ2-2; D could derive from TRBD1 or TRBD2 (6 bases each). V lost 8 bases, J lost 0 bases, and 10 bases lay in between. This CDR3 region has 14 residues. Germline V gene data show CDR1 as MDHEN and CDR2 as SYDVKM. The CDR3: CASAGHTNTGELFF. CDR3 nucleotides: TGTGCCAGCGCGGGACACACGAACACCGGGGAGCTGTTTTTT.

V and J are TRBV7-9 and TRBJ1-1; D is possibly TRBD1 (5 bases). CDR1 SEHNR and CDR2 FQNEAQ come from the germline V gene (reference sequence). CDR3 length: 14 residues. V lost 2 bases and J 4 bases, leaving 11 bases between the germline ends. The CDR3 nucleotides read TGTGCCAGCAGCTTATCTTCGGGGGGCACTGAAGCTTTCTTT. Its translation is CASSLSSGGTEAFF.

The chain links TRBV4-1 to TRBJ1-2, with D maybe TRBD1 (6 bases). The V end lost 3 bases, the J end lost 7 bases, and 12 bases lay between the germline ends. The CDR3 consists of 13 residues. In germline, CDR1 is MGHRA, CDR2 YSYEKL. CDR3 in amino acids: CASSHRTDGGYTF. In DNA, the CDR3 is TGCGCCAGCAGCCACAGGACAGACGGTGGCTACACCTTC.

This clone has only one observation. V and J are TRBV5-1 and TRBJ2-7; 10 bases fit TRBD1. CDR3 length: 15 amino acids. J was trimmed by 4 bases and V by 0 bases; bases with no gene match: 4. Germline V gene sequence: CDR1 SGHRS, CDR2 YFSETQ. This CDR3 reads CASSLATGGGYEQYF. In nucleotides, the CDR3 is TGCGCCAGCAGCTTGGCGACAGGGGGCGGGTACGAGCAGTACTTC.

The chain has TRBV5-6 and TRBJ2-1, with 11 bases that match TRBD2. V lost 0 bases, J lost 7 bases, and 6 bases stayed unmatched. The CDR3 is 16 residues long. In germline, CDR1 is SGHDT, CDR2 YYEEEE. CDR3 nucleotide sequence: TGTGCCAGCAGCTTGGGGCTAGCGGGAGGTAAGAATGAGCAGTTCTTC. As protein: CASSLGLAGGKNEQFF.

This clone has a handful of counts. The sample contains more than one DNA sequence encoding this CDR3. The CDR3 protein is CASSLGTTYEQYF. CDR3 nucleotides: TGTGCCAGCAGTTTAGGCACGACCTACGAGCAGTACTTC. This rearrangement joins TRBV27 to TRBJ2-7; D is undetermined. CDR3 length: 13 residues. Germline V CDR1 and CDR2: MNHEY, SMNVEV (reference sequence). The V gene lost 2 bases and the J gene lost 2 bases, with 7 bases spanning the gap.

This clone was seen only a few times. The rearrangement uses TRBV7-9 and TRBJ1-1; tentative D call: TRBD1 (6 bases). V was pared by 1 base and J by 3 bases, with 12 bases between. Germline CDR1 SEHNR, CDR2 FQNEAQ (reference sequence). This CDR3 comprises 15 residues. The CDR3, as DNA: TGTGCCAGCAGCTTAGGGGCCAGGGGAGACACTGAAGCTTTCTTT. Encoded protein: CASSLGARGDTEAFF.

V and J are TRBV11-2 and TRBJ1-1; D unresolved. This CDR3 spans 12 amino acids. The germline CDR1 and CDR2 sequences are SGHAT and FQNNGV. Trimming cost V 4 bases and J 0 bases, with 3 bases left between them. CDR3 DNA: TGTGCCAGCAGCTACGTGAACACTGAAGCTTTCTTT. It specifies CASSYVNTEAFF.

The chain employs TRBV11-2 and TRBJ1-3; 12 nucleotides match TRBD1. V shed 5 bases and J 4 bases; nucleotides not matched to a gene: 6. The CDR3 contains 16 residues. CDR1 and CDR2 from the germline V gene are SGHAT and FQNNGV. The CDR3 sequence is CASSIRDRGQGNTIYF. CDR3 nucleotides: TGTGCCAGCAGCATCCGGGACAGGGGGCAAGGAAACACCATATATTTT. The full variable domain, rest sourced from reference TRBV11-2 and TRBJ1-3, is EAGVAQSPRYKIIEKRQSVAFWCNPISGHATLYWYQQILGQGPKLLIQFQNNGVVDDSQLPKDRFSAERLKGVDSTLKIQPAKLEDSAVYLCASSIRDRGQGNTIYFGEGSWLTVV.